These 10 T cell receptor beta chains share one sample of origin, sequenced in a study of quantifying T cell responses using KT2 cells (dated by TCRdb to the late 2010s). For the study in its entirety: RNA was DNase-treated and reverse transcribed with TCR alpha and beta constant-region primers, mostly using SuperScript III.

Library preparation employed UMI-ligation and nested PCR. Sequencing was carried out with an Illumina MiSeq. Using T4 RNA ligase 1, a single-stranded oligonucleotide bearing the Illumina SP2 sequence plus a UMI was ligated onto the 3' end of the cDNA. PCR1 ran around 4 cycles (98°C 15 s, 69°C 30 s, 72°C 40 s); the beta primer was an equimolar mix of RC1.1 and RC1.2 covering TRBC1 and TRBC2. Starting from the raw public reads, TCRdb applied fastp trimming at Q25, assembled clones with MiXCR and retained in-frame beta chains. Rows with one shared CDR3 protein collapse into an entry with the most common genes and DNA. Recorded for this sample are 39,000 or so distinct CDR3 sequences; approximately 17% of them occurred a single time. Together, the top ten hold 40% to 45% of the sample. Specimen: PBMCs spiked with cells of the T cell clone KT2. These receptors were collected from a human donor.

This clonotype was found many times. J is TRBJ1-1 and V is TRBV20-1, with D possibly matching TRBD1 (5 bases). V was clipped by 2 bases and J by 4 bases, with 26 bases between them. CDR1 and CDR2 from the germline V gene are DFQATT and SNEGSKA (reference sequence). There are 18 residues in the CDR3. The CDR3 protein is CSARPISQGRGRVTEAFF. CDR3 bases: TGCAGTGCTAGACCCATTTCTCAGGGACGGGGGAGGGTCACTGAAGCTTTCTTT.

The chain is built from TRBV6-5 and TRBJ2-2; no clear D. CDR3 length: 12 residues. V lost 1 base and J lost 7, with 4 bases in between. Germline CDR1 and CDR2: MNHEY and SVGAGI. CDR3 protein: CASSYFHGELFF. The CDR3 DNA follows: TGTGCCAGCAGTTACTTCCACGGGGAGCTGTTTTTT.

The chain carries TRBV29-1 and TRBJ2-5; 7 positions match TRBD2. The CDR3 has 12 residues. With V trimmed by 6 bases and J by 5 bases, 6 bases remained unmatched. Germline lookup yields CDR1 SQVTM and CDR2 ANQGSEA. Here the CDR3 reads CSVNGGSETQYF. DNA for the CDR3: TGCAGCGTGAACGGGGGGAGCGAGACCCAGTACTTC. The full variable domain, rest sourced from reference TRBV29-1 and TRBJ2-5, is SAVISQKPSRDICQRGTSLTIQCQVDSQVTMMFWYRQQPGQSLTLIATANQGSEATYESGFVIDKFPISRPNLTFSTLTVSNMSPEDSSIYLCSVNGGSETQYFGPGTRLLVL.

The V call is TRBV29-1, the J call TRBJ1-3, with unresolved D. The V end was cut by 4 bases, the J end by 4 bases, with 11 bases between. Germline loops: CDR1 SQVTM, CDR2 ANQGSEA. The CDR3 contains 13 residues. The CDR3 DNA sequence: TGCAGCGTTGGCGTGTATGCGGGAAACACCATATATTTT. This encodes CSVGVYAGNTIYF.

V is TRBV29-1 and J is TRBJ2-1, with D uncertain. Trimming removed 5 bases at V and 7 bases at J, with 15 bases between. Germline lookup yields CDR1 SQVTM and CDR2 ANQGSEA. The CDR3 is made up of 13 amino acids. The CDR3 nucleotides read TGCAGCGTTCGCGACGGAAAATCTAATGAGCAGTTCTTC. It is translated as CSVRDGKSNEQFF.

V is TRBV5-1 and J is TRBJ2-5; 12 nucleotides line up with TRBD2. The trim removed 5 bases at V and 2 bases at J, leaving 7 bases unmatched. Germline CDR1 reads SGHRS; CDR2 reads YFSETQ. The CDR3 is made up of 16 amino acids. The CDR3 DNA follows: TGCGCCAGCAGGGCACTAGCGGGGGGCCTTCAAGAGACCCAGTACTTC. Its protein product is CASRALAGGLQETQYF. Combining the CDR3 with reference TRBV5-1 and TRBJ2-5 gives the whole variable domain KAGVTQTPRYLIKTRGQQVTLSCSPISGHRSVSWYQQTPGQGLQFLFEYFSETQRNKGNFPGRFSGRQFSNSRSEMNVSTLELGDSALYLCASRALAGGLQETQYFGPGTRLLVL.

This clonotype was picked up a small number of times. The rearrangement joins TRBV20-1 to TRBJ2-7; perhaps D is TRBD1 or TRBD2 (7 bases each). Germline CDR1 DFQATT, CDR2 SNEGSKA (reference sequence). CDR3 length: 14 residues. Trimming took 1 base from V and 3 from J, leaving 13 bases between them. The CDR3 nucleotides read TGCAGTGCTAGAGGGTCAGGGGGGGACTACGAGCAGTACTTC. It codes for CSARGSGGDYEQYF.

This clonotype was seen a handful of times. The V call is TRBV7-2, the J call TRBJ2-5; D unclear. This CDR3 is 14 amino acids long. Germline lookup yields CDR1 SGHTA and CDR2 FQGNSA. With 5 bases removed from V and 5 bases from J, the gap between germline ends came to 15 bases. CDR3 sequence: CASSRFELRETQYF. In DNA form, the CDR3 reads TGTGCCAGCAGCCGATTTGAACTTCGGGAGACCCAGTACTTC.

The chain's CDR3 is CASSPDPRFTQYF. As DNA, the CDR3 is TGTGCCAGCAGTCCCGATCCACGGTTCACGCAGTATTTT. The chain recombines TRBV3-1 with TRBJ2-3; D gene uncertain. This CDR3 is 13 amino acids long. CDR1 is LGHDT, CDR2 YNNKEL, per germline (reference sequence). V was shortened by 6 bases and J by 9 bases, with 16 bases between the two germline ends.

The chain links TRBV7-3 to TRBJ2-3; the match to TRBD2 covers 11 bases. Germline V gene sequence: CDR1 SGHTA, CDR2 FQGTGA. The CDR3 covers 18 residues. Trimming at V came to 1 base and at J to 0 bases, leaving 6 bases not matched to a gene. The DNA for the CDR3 is TGTGCCAGCAGCTTAAGGGGACTAGCGGCGCCTAGCACAGATACGCAGTATTTT. Protein sequence: CASSLRGLAAPSTDTQYF. Full variable domain (missing parts from reference TRBV7-3 and TRBJ2-3): GAGVSQTPSNKVTEKGKYVELRCDPISGHTALYWYRQSLGQGPEFLIYFQGTGAADDSGLPNDRFFAVRPEGSVSTLKIQRTERGDSAVYLCASSLRGLAAPSTDTQYFGPGTRLTVL.